The clone carrying this T cell receptor (beta chain) turned up a few times. The antigen is not known. These data come from a study of human T cells and chemical hapten exposure. Study in general: Per-sample TCR yield variation was attributed mainly to small pooled library volume differences.

In the authors' methods: Samples ranged from roughly 23,224 to 700,000 TCRs, with a median of roughly 96,000. MiXCR, applied by TCRdb to the RACE reads, yields one record per CDR3 protein. The V and J calls shown here were made by TCRdb, not taken from the authors' results. The sample carries some 350,000 distinct CDR3 sequences, roughly 6.3% recorded once. Per germline, CDR1 MNHEY and CDR2 SVGEGT. V shed 7 bases, J shed 7 bases, and the junction held 14 bases outside the gene matches. The CDR3 totals 16 residues. Overall study findings and caveats: Sensitizing to DPC left TCRs with a frequency above 1 in 1000 unaltered.

Regarding time point: patch test 2, 6 weeks after DPC sensitization. Treatment of the sample: therapeutic diphenylcyclopropenone sensitization with weekly scalp DPC. At patch-test visits, sampling came before the patch test. This chain connects TRBV6-2 or TRBV6-3 to TRBJ2-1; 9 bases line up with TRBD2. The TCR comes from a woman in her late teens or twenties with alopecia areata. Some clones in this sample may be carry-over from other donors' samples. Sequenced here: whole blood, sampled in connection with sensitization to the hapten diphenylcyclopropenone (DPC). The CDR3 bases are TGTGCCAGCACCTTTAGAGGACTAGCGTATAGGAATGAGCAGTTCTTC. As protein: CASTFRGLAYRNEQFF.